Listed below are T cell receptor beta chains from one sample, sequenced in a study of cytomegalovirus exposure and HLA in healthy donors. TCRdb's table, derived via immunoSEQ multiplex PCR, lists solely in-frame clones and lacks some. In the table there are roughly 120,000 clones, roughly 78% of which are singletons. The sequenced sample consisted of PBMCs. The source of these receptors is a woman younger than 45 in good health and CMV-seropositive. CDR3s include the opening cysteine and the closing phenylalanine or tryptophan. D genes are given only for firm matches. The listing skips clone size in some rows; elsewhere it reads once, few, many or a size class.

clone size: .
V gene: TRBV28
D gene: TRBD1
J gene: TRBJ1-2
CDR3 protein: CASTAWGNRGDGYTF
CDR3 DNA: TGTGCCAGCACCGCCTGGGGGAACAGGGGGGATGGCTACACCTTC

clone size: .
V gene: TRBV30
D gene: TRBD1
J gene: TRBJ1-2
CDR3 protein: CAWIVQGAYGYTF
CDR3 DNA: TGTGCCTGGATAGTCCAGGGGGCGTATGGCTACACCTTC

clone size: .
V gene: TRBV2
D gene: .
J gene: TRBJ1-1
CDR3 protein: CASSGRGMAEAFF
CDR3 DNA: TGTGCCAGCAGTGGTCGGGGAATGGCTGAAGCTTTCTTT

clone size: .
V gene: TRBV4-2
D gene: .
J gene: TRBJ2-3
CDR3 protein: CASSQDGSGTDTQYF
CDR3 DNA: TGTGCCAGCAGCCAAGATGGTAGCGGCACAGATACGCAGTATTTT

clone size: .
V gene: TRBV19
D gene: .
J gene: TRBJ1-6
CDR3 protein: CASSFSTGGGSPLHF
CDR3 DNA: TGTGCCAGTAGTTTTTCGACGGGAGGGGGTTCACCCCTCCACTTT

clone size: .
V gene: TRBV30
D gene: TRBD1
J gene: TRBJ2-5
CDR3 protein: CAWDRGHRQTQYF
CDR3 DNA: TGTGCCTGGGACAGGGGGCATCGGCAGACCCAGTACTTC

clone size: once
V gene: TRBV9
D gene: TRBD1
J gene: TRBJ2-2
CDR3 protein: CASSVGRGPNTGELFF
CDR3 DNA: TGTGCCAGCAGCGTAGGCAGGGGGCCGAACACCGGGGAGCTGTTTTTT

clone size: .
V gene: TRBV4-2
D gene: .
J gene: TRBJ2-2
CDR3 protein: CASSQPTLDSGELFF
CDR3 DNA: TGTGCCAGCAGCCAACCCACTTTAGATTCCGGGGAGCTGTTTTTT

clone size: .
V gene: TRBV5-1
D gene: TRBD2
J gene: TRBJ2-2
CDR3 protein: CASSTSASGGNTGELFF
CDR3 DNA: TGCGCCAGCAGCACCTCCGCTAGCGGGGGCAACACCGGGGAGCTGTTTTTT

clone size: .
V gene: TRBV7-8
D gene: .
J gene: TRBJ1-2
CDR3 protein: CASSQTVGGGYTF
CDR3 DNA: TGTGCCAGCAGCCAAACTGTAGGGGGAGGCTACACCTTC